This T cell receptor (beta chain) was identified in a study of cytomegalovirus exposure and HLA in healthy donors. About this clone: Its specificity is not known.

Germline V gene lookup returns CDR1 SGHTA and CDR2 FQGNSA. The CDR3 consists of 15 residues. J lost 8 bases, V lost 4 bases, and 11 bases had no gene match. Study-level results: Data from an earlier analysis indicated that most TCR beta V segments were productive either about 90% or about 30% of the time. TRBV6-2, TRBV6-3 and some other V segments were unresolvable in 87-base-pair reads. The classifier, whose performance was assessed in both the original and validation cohorts, reportedly diagnosed cytomegalovirus status with high specificity and sensitivity.

Researchers ran the PCR with 60 Vbeta and 13 Jbeta primers. Repertoires were generated with immunoSEQ multiplex PCR, while TCRdb's copy carries only in-frame clones and drops some. The sample has approximately 44,000 clones, around 90% seen once. The clonotype comes from a woman aged 40 to 50 in good health and CMV-seropositive. Sequencing used PBMCs. The chain has TRBV7-2 and TRBJ2-1; 7 bases match TRBD2. The CDR3 loop is CASSSLRGEGDEQFF. Written as DNA, the CDR3 is TGTGCCAGCAGCTCCCTACGGGGGGAGGGCGATGAGCAGTTCTTC.